This is a list of T cell receptor beta chains from one sample in a study of vaccination effects on CD4 cells after COVID-19. For these TCRs, the target antigens are not known. The data were produced by immunoSEQ multiplex PCR, yet TCRdb's version contains in-frame clones alone and is incomplete. The repertoire consists of 60,000 to 80,000 clones, with over 70% occurring once and the leading ten covering 2% to 2.5%. This specimen was CD4+ T cells from PBMCs cultured without peptide, taken after COVID-19 vaccination. Receptors originate from a human donor who received a COVID-19 vaccine. The CDR3 runs from the conserved cysteine through the conserved F or W. Each record gives: CDR3 protein, CDR3 DNA, D gene, V gene, J gene, clone size. D genes are given only for firm matches. Only part of the rows carry a size: once, few, many, or a class if the clone is expanded.

CASSDSQGNQPQHF	TGTGCCAGCAGTGATTCCCAGGGCAATCAGCCCCAGCATTTT	-	TRBV6-6	TRBJ1-5	-
CASSFNGPQETQYF	TGCGCCAGCAGCTTCAATGGGCCTCAAGAGACCCAGTACTTC	-	TRBV5-1	TRBJ2-5	once
CATSDFQTRPETQYF	TGTGCCACCAGTGATTTCCAGACCCGCCCGGAGACCCAGTACTTC	-	TRBV24-1	TRBJ2-5	-
CASSLVGTGLKGSPLHF	TGCGCCAGCAGCTTGGTGGGGACAGGGTTGAAGGGGTCACCCCTCCACTTT	TRBD1	TRBV5-1	TRBJ1-6	-
CASSQSSGTRVHEQFF	TGTGCCAGCAGCCAAAGCTCCGGGACTAGGGTTCATGAGCAGTTCTTC	TRBD2	TRBV3-1/TRBV3-2	TRBJ2-1	-
CASSFDRAYGYTF	TGTGCCAGCAGTTTTGACAGGGCCTATGGCTACACCTTC	TRBD1	TRBV28	TRBJ1-2	-
CASSLEYGYTF	TGTGCCAGCAGCTTGGAATATGGCTACACCTTC	-	TRBV5-6	TRBJ1-2	-
CANIPGQSYTYGYTF	TGCGCCAACATCCCGGGACAGAGTTATACCTATGGCTACACCTTC	TRBD1	TRBV10-1	TRBJ1-2	-
CASSEEGRTSTDTQYF	TGTGCCAGCAGTGAAGAGGGACGGACTAGCACAGATACGCAGTATTTT	-	TRBV2	TRBJ2-3	-
CASSPSGSRSGNTIYF	TGTGCCAGTAGCCCGTCGGGCAGCCGCTCTGGAAACACCATATATTTT	-	TRBV19	TRBJ1-3	once
CAWTKSISGGNTEAFF	TGTGCCTGGACAAAGTCGATATCAGGTGGCAACACTGAAGCTTTCTTT	-	TRBV30	TRBJ1-1	-
CASSRGGFGETQYF	TGTGCCAGCAGTAGAGGAGGGTTTGGGGAGACCCAGTACTTC	-	TRBV6-6	TRBJ2-5	-
CASSLPPGGRAHEQFF	TGTGCCAGCAGCTTGCCTCCCGGGGGGAGGGCGCATGAGCAGTTCTTC	TRBD2	TRBV7-2	TRBJ2-1	once
CASNPGGGGQETQYF	TGTGCCAGCAATCCGGGGGGAGGGGGACAAGAGACCCAGTACTTC	-	TRBV5-4	TRBJ2-5	-
CASSPQGANYGYTF	TGTGCCAGCTCACCACAGGGGGCTAACTATGGCTACACCTTC	-	TRBV18	TRBJ1-2	-
CAIKAGGSETQYF	TGTGCCATCAAGGCAGGGGGCAGCGAGACCCAGTACTTC	TRBD1	TRBV10-3	TRBJ2-5	-
CASSLVSLNTEAFF	TGTGCCAGCAGTTTAGTTAGCCTGAACACTGAAGCTTTCTTT	-	TRBV28	TRBJ1-1	once
CASSLLQGGNTEAFF	TGCGCCAGCAGCTTGTTACAGGGAGGGAACACTGAAGCTTTCTTT	-	TRBV5-1	TRBJ1-1	-
CASSRGTITDTQYF	TGTGCCAGCAGCAGAGGGACAATCACAGATACGCAGTATTTT	-	TRBV2	TRBJ2-3	-
CASSLGVEETQYF	TGCGCCAGCAGCTTGGGGGTCGAGGAGACCCAGTACTTC	-	TRBV5-1	TRBJ2-5	-
CASSTGSGANVLTF	TGTGCCAGCAGCACAGGCTCTGGGGCCAACGTCCTGACTTTC	-	TRBV6-5	TRBJ2-6	few
CASSQVGNGGDEQFF	TGTGCCAGCTCACAGGTGGGGAACGGCGGGGATGAGCAGTTCTTC	-	TRBV18	TRBJ2-1	once
CASNRPNTEAFF	TGTGCCAGCAACCGACCCAACACTGAAGCTTTCTTT	-	TRBV7-2	TRBJ1-1	-
CASSLVPSDYRGYTF	TGTGCCAGCAGCTTAGTCCCTTCCGATTATAGGGGCTACACCTTC	-	TRBV11-1	TRBJ1-2	-
CATSSTRGGNEQFF	TGTGCCACCTCATCGACTAGGGGGGGGAATGAGCAGTTCTTC	-	TRBV2	TRBJ2-1	-
CASSLGSSGGANIQYF	TGTGCCAGCAGCTTAGGGTCTAGCGGGGGGGCGAACATTCAGTACTTC	TRBD2	TRBV7-2	TRBJ2-4	-
CATSSTEGWGGNEKLFF	TGTGCCACCAGCAGTACCGAGGGGTGGGGGGGTAATGAAAAACTGTTTTTT	-	TRBV15	TRBJ1-4	-
CATGTGGTEAFF	TGTGCCACCGGGACAGGGGGCACTGAAGCTTTCTTT	TRBD1	TRBV5-6	TRBJ1-1	-
CASSPRTGNYGYTF	TGTGCCAGCAGCCCTCGGACAGGGAACTATGGCTACACCTTC	TRBD1	TRBV7-8	TRBJ1-2	-
CAWTKLAGSQETQYF	TGTGCCTGGACCAAACTAGCGGGGTCTCAAGAGACCCAGTACTTC	TRBD2	TRBV30	TRBJ2-5	-
CASSYPTGGGRETQYF	TGTGCCAGCAGTTACCCAACCGGGGGAGGGCGGGAGACCCAGTACTTC	TRBD2	TRBV6-6	TRBJ2-5	-
CASSKGLAGGTQYF	TGTGCCAGCAGCAAGGGACTAGCGGGGGGTACGCAGTATTTT	TRBD2	TRBV7-2	TRBJ2-3	-
CSARGSGGSYF	TGCAGTGCTAGGGGTAGCGGGGGGTCGTATTTT	TRBD2	TRBV20-1	TRBJ2-3	-
CASSLTPTGVGDTQYF	TGTGCCAGCAGCTTAACCCCGACAGGGGTCGGAGATACGCAGTATTTT	TRBD1	TRBV7-3	TRBJ2-3	-
CASSAGAAGNTIYF	TGTGCCAGCAGCGCGGGGGCCGCGGGAAACACCATATATTTT	-	TRBV9	TRBJ1-3	-
CASGRGGLNEQFF	TGCGCCAGCGGCCGGGGGGGCTTAAATGAGCAGTTCTTC	TRBD2	TRBV5-1	TRBJ2-1	few
CASSAGDSTGNTIYF	TGTGCCAGCAGTGCGGGGGACAGCACAGGAAACACCATATATTTT	TRBD1	TRBV2	TRBJ1-3	-
CASRTTGATNEKLFF	TGTGCCAGCAGAACCACAGGGGCAACTAATGAAAAACTGTTTTTT	TRBD1	TRBV6-5	TRBJ1-4	-
CASSRDRQETQYF	TGTGCCAGCAGCCGGGACAGACAAGAGACCCAGTACTTC	TRBD1	TRBV5-6	TRBJ2-5	-
CASSYTGLPYNEQFF	TGCGCCAGCAGCTACACCGGGTTACCCTACAATGAGCAGTTCTTC	-	TRBV5-1	TRBJ2-1	-
CSVWAGTEKLFF	TGCAGCGTGTGGGCAGGGACGGAAAAACTGTTTTTT	-	TRBV29-1	TRBJ1-4	-
CASRMDVGKPQHF	TGTGCCAGCAGAATGGACGTCGGGAAGCCCCAGCATTTT	-	TRBV6-5	TRBJ1-5	-
CASSLNSISTDTQYF	TGCGCCAGCAGCTTGAACAGCATCAGCACAGATACGCAGTATTTT	-	TRBV5-1	TRBJ2-3	-
CASSLRGIPTDTQYF	TGTGCCAGCAGCTTAAGGGGGATACCCACAGATACGCAGTATTTT	-	TRBV7-3	TRBJ2-3	few
CASSSSPPTSTEAFF	TGTGCCAGCAGTTCAAGTCCCCCTACGAGCACTGAAGCTTTCTTT	-	TRBV6-5	TRBJ1-1	once
CAWSAGTGHNSPLHF	TGTGCCTGGAGTGCTGGGACAGGGCATAATTCACCCCTCCACTTT	TRBD1	TRBV30	TRBJ1-6	few
CASSLMGSGGDEQFF	TGTGCCAGCAGCTTAATGGGGAGCGGGGGTGATGAGCAGTTCTTC	TRBD2	TRBV7-2	TRBJ2-1	-
CASSLVLSGYTF	TGTGCCAGCAGCTTGGTCTTGTCTGGCTACACCTTC	-	TRBV7-9	TRBJ1-2	-
CASSFSGGADTQYF	TGCGCCAGCAGCTTTAGCGGGGGGGCAGATACGCAGTATTTT	TRBD2	TRBV5-1	TRBJ2-3	once
CASTPGRGTQETQYF	TGTGCCAGCACCCCCGGTAGGGGGACCCAAGAGACCCAGTACTTC	-	TRBV7-2	TRBJ2-5	-
CASSFMRASTDTQYF	TGTGCCAGCAGCTTCATGAGGGCTAGCACAGATACGCAGTATTTT	-	TRBV5-4	TRBJ2-3	-
CASSRGPRDNEQFF	TGCGCCAGCAGCCGGGGACCCCGGGACAATGAGCAGTTCTTC	-	TRBV5-1	TRBJ2-1	-
CASSLVGRPGTGELFF	TGCGCCAGCAGCTTGGTTGGCAGACCTGGCACCGGGGAGCTGTTTTTT	-	TRBV5-1	TRBJ2-2	-